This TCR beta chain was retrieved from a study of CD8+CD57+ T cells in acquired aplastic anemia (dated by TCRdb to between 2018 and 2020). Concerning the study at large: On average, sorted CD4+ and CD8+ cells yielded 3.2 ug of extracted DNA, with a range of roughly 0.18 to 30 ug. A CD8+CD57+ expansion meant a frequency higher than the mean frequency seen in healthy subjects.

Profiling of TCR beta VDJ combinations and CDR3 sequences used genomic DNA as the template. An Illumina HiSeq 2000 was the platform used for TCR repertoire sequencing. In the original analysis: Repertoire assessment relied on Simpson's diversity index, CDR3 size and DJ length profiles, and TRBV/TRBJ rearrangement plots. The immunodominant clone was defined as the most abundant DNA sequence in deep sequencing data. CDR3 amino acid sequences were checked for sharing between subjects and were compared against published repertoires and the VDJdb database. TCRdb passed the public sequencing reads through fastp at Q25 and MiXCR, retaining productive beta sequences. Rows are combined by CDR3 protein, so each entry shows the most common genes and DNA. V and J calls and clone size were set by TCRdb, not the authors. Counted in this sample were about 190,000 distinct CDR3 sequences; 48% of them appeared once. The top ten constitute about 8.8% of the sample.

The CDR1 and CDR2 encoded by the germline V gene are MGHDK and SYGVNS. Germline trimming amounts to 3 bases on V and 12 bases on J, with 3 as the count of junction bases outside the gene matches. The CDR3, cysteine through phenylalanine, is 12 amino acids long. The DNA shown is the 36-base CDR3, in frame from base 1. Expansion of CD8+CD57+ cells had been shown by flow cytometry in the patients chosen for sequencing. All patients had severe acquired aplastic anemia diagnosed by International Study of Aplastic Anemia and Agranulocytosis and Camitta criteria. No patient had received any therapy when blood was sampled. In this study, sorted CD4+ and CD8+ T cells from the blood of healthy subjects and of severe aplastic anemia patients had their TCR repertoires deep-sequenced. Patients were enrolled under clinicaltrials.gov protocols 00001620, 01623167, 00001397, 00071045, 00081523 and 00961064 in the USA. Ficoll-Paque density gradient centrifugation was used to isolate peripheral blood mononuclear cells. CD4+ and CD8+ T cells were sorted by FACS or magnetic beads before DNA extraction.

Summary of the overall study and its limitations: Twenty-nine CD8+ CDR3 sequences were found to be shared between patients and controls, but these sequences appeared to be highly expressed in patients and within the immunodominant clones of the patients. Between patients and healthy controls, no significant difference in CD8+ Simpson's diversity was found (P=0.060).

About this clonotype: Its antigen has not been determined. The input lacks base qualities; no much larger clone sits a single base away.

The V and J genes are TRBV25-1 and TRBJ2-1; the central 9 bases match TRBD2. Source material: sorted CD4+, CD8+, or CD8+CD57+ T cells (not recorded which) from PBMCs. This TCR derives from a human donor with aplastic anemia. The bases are TGTGCCAGCAGTGACGGCGGGAGGGGGCAGTTCTTC. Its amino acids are CASSDGGRGQFF. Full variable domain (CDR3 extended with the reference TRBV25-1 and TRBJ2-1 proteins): EADIYQTPRYLVIGTGKKITLECSQTMGHDKMYWYQQDPGMELHLIHYSYGVNSTEKGDLSSESTVSRIRTEHFPLTLESARPSHTSQYLCASSDGGRGQFFGPGTRLTVL.